Here is one T cell receptor (beta chain) with its context. The antigen is unknown. Autoimmune disease history or systemic immunosuppression led to patients being barred. Method: immunoSEQ multiplex PCR; TCRdb's copy keeps in-frame clones and lacks some. This table has about 58,000 clones, 85% to 90% appearing once. These data originate in a study of OX40 agonist ivuxolimab in advanced cancers. Whole-study context: The patients got ivuxolimab, which is an agonistic anti-OX40 (CD134) antibody. From 23 to 79 years was the age range, with a mean of about 56 years, and about 78% were male.

Germline CDR1 is KGHSH and CDR2 is LQKENI. This CDR3 comprises 16 residues. V was pared by 1 base and J by 1 base, with 13 bases between. Study results and caveats: There were also nonresponders showing low normalized T-cell clonal expansion.

The chain employs TRBV18 and TRBJ1-1; a possible D gene is TRBD1 (6 bases). Source: CD4+ or CD8+ T cells sorted from blood, taken in a trial of the OX40 agonist ivuxolimab. The source of this sequence is an adult with an advanced solid tumor such as melanoma, head and neck, liver or kidney cancer. The CDR3 DNA sequence: TGTGCCAGCTCACCACAGGGGGGGTCTGGGAACACTGAAGCTTTCTTT. Protein product: CASSPQGGSGNTEAFF. The full variable domain, rest sourced from reference TRBV18 and TRBJ1-1, is NAGVMQNPRHLVRRRGQEARLRCSPMKGHSHVYWYRQLPEEGLKFMVYLQKENIIDESGMPKERFSAEFPKEGPSILRIQQVVRGDSAAYFCASSPQGGSGNTEAFFGQGTRLTVV.